This TCR beta chain was identified during a study of blood T cell repertoires in COVID-19. Whole-study context: Acute-phase and convalescent COVID-19 samples originated in the United States, Italy and Spain. T cells, B-cell-depleted T cells, or PBMCs supplied cDNA or gDNA.

Germline CDR1 reads MNHEY; CDR2 reads SVGAGI. V was clipped by 6 bases and J by 0 bases; unmatched bases: 5. The CDR3 runs 15 residues. Per the original data handling: Researchers report that nucleated cell counts were estimated from reference gene primer amplification. Assay: immunoSEQ multiplex PCR; the TCRdb copy retains only in-frame clones and omits some. The DNA was the basis for D and trimming; V, J and clone size are from that table. Counted here are 200,000 to 250,000 clones, about 88% occurring once; the ten biggest clones make up 3%. The sequence derives from a man in his sixties with acute or convalescent COVID-19. The chain combines TRBV6-5 with TRBJ2-7; 10 bases match TRBD1. The sequencing sample was made of peripheral blood. The CDR3 reads CASSRTGGPSYEQYF. In nucleotides, the CDR3 is TGTGCCAGCAGCAGGACAGGGGGACCCTCCTACGAGCAGTACTTC.